This T cell receptor beta chain was sequenced for a study of early T cells in non-severe SARS-CoV-2 infection. Study-level background: The authors sequenced bulk RNA from unsorted whole blood, leaving chains unpaired. Findings of the study overall: VDJdb-based matching was biased toward anti-spike CD8 responses and missed private and CD4 specificities.

Germline V gene sequence: CDR1 LGHNA, CDR2 YSLEER. This CDR3 has 13 amino acids. V was cut by 2 bases and J by 5 bases, with 8 bases left in between. In the library, individual cDNA molecules carried attached unique molecular identifiers. TCRdb reprocessed the 5' RACE reads via MiXCR and lists one record per CDR3 protein. The sample has more than 55,000 distinct CDR3 sequences; roughly 13% are singletons. Details on this clonotype: The antigen is not known.

The sample in question was whole blood, obtained at baseline. This sequence joins TRBV4-3 and TRBJ2-3, with D possibly TRBD1 on 5 matching bases. The source of this sequence is an adult who was a healthcare worker with PCR-confirmed SARS-CoV-2 infection or an uninfected control (not recorded which). The CDR3 here is CASSQWGGDTQYF. CDR3 coding DNA: TGCGCCAGCAGCCAATGGGGCGGAGATACGCAGTATTTT.